One and the same sample provided the 26 T cell receptor beta chains below, sequenced in a study. MiXCR, applied by TCRdb to the RT-PCR reads, yields one record per CDR3 protein. The table lists 650,000 to 800,000 distinct CDR3 sequences, 11% to 15% of them singletons, with 3.6% in the top ten. Sequences were obtained from memory CD4+ T cells from blood. These TCRs come from a female donor in good health, serving as a healthy control.

The chain employs TRBV5-1 and TRBJ2-3; 7 nucleotides line up with TRBD2. CDR1 is SGHRS, CDR2 YFSETQ, per germline. J lost 4 bases, V lost 4 bases, and 6 bases had no gene match. The CDR3 has 14 residues. In DNA, the CDR3 is TGCGCCAGCAGCGCGGGGACTATACCAGATACGCAGTATTTT. This translates into CASSAGTIPDTQYF.

This clonotype turned up a few times. This chain links TRBV10-3 with TRBJ1-1; possibly TRBD1 for D (6 bases). The CDR3 is 15 amino acids. Per germline, CDR1 ENHRY and CDR2 SYGVKD. Trimming removed 5 bases from V and 0 bases from J, with 13 bases in between. CDR3 in DNA: TGTGCCATCAGTCCTATGGACAGCCTGAACACTGAAGCTTTCTTT. This translates into CAISPMDSLNTEAFF.

In this sample, this clonotype turned up a few times. The rearrangement uses TRBV2 and TRBJ2-1, with D perhaps TRBD2 (5 bases). There are 14 residues in the CDR3. Trimming left V 7 bases short and J 3 bases short, with 13 bases between. Germline loops: CDR1 SNHLY, CDR2 FYNNEI. CDR3 in amino acids: CASMFLGGYNEQFF. The CDR3 bases are TGTGCCAGCATGTTCCTAGGAGGCTACAATGAGCAGTTCTTC.

The sample holds a few counts of this clonotype. The gene calls are TRBV14 and TRBJ2-5; D remains ambiguous. Germline V gene data show CDR1 as SGHDN and CDR2 as FVKESK. V was clipped by 0 bases and J by 5 bases, with 7 bases between them. The CDR3 spans 13 residues. DNA of the CDR3: TGTGCCAGCAGCCAAGATAGAGAGGAGACCCAGTACTTC. It codes for CASSQDREETQYF.

V gene TRBV20-1 combines with J gene TRBJ2-5; the D gene is possibly TRBD2 (5 bases). V lost 1 base and J lost 1, with 13 bases in between. This CDR3 contains 15 residues. Per germline, CDR1 DFQATT and CDR2 SNEGSKA (reference sequence). The CDR3 here is CSARASPGPQETQYF. DNA of the CDR3: TGCAGTGCTAGAGCTAGCCCGGGCCCCCAAGAGACCCAGTACTTC.

The chain joins TRBV10-3 to TRBJ1-2; D not certain. Germline-derived CDR1 and CDR2 are ENHRY and SYGVKD. Trimming removed 4 bases at V and 4 bases at J, with 22 bases between. The CDR3 length is 17 residues. The CDR3 coding sequence is TGTGCCATCAGTGGTTCTTCTGGGAGGGATCCAGGCTATGGCTACACCTTC. Translating gives CAISGSSGRDPGYGYTF.

This clonotype appeared a few times. The V and J genes are TRBV28 and TRBJ1-5, with TRBD1 as a possible D gene (5 bases). The V gene's germline CDR1 is MDHEN and CDR2 SYDVKM. The CDR3 totals 13 residues. V shed 7 bases and J shed 7 bases, with 14 bases lying between them. The CDR3 sequence: CASKSGTTQPQHF. The CDR3 DNA reads TGTGCCAGCAAGAGCGGGACCACCCAGCCCCAGCATTTT.

This clonotype was detected ten times or more. This chain uses TRBV29-1 with TRBJ1-1, with D tentatively TRBD1 (6 bases). Trimming removed 7 bases at V and 4 bases at J, with 13 bases between. The CDR3 runs 12 residues. Looked up from germline, CDR1 is SQVTM and CDR2 is ANQGSEA. The CDR3 region has the DNA TGCAGCGGCCGGGGGGCGAGCACTGAAGCTTTCTTT. Protein sequence: CSGRGASTEAFF.

The gene calls are TRBV7-9 and TRBJ1-2, with 7 bases identical to TRBD1. Germline CDR1 is SEHNR and CDR2 is FQNEAQ (reference sequence). Trimming cost V 5 bases and J 1 base; bases outside gene matches: 7. This CDR3 has 15 amino acids. The CDR3 nucleotides read TGTGCCAGCAGCGCTAAGACAGGGTTTAACTATGGCTACACCTTC. Its translation is CASSAKTGFNYGYTF. The full variable domain, completed using reference TRBV7-9 and TRBJ1-2, is DTGVSQNPRHKITKRGQNVTFRCDPISEHNRLYWYRQTLGQGPEFLTYFQNEAQLEKSRLLSDRFSAERPKGSFSTLEIQRTEQGDSAMYLCASSAKTGFNYGYTFGSGTRLTVV.

In its sample, this clonotype was seen a few times. V and J are TRBV5-1 and TRBJ2-6; D unresolved. The V end lost 0 bases, the J end lost 0 bases, and 7 bases lay between the germline ends. Per the germline V gene, CDR1 is SGHRS and CDR2 is YFSETQ. This CDR3 is built from 16 residues. CDR3 sequence: CASSLAVSSGANVLTF. CDR3 nucleotides: TGCGCCAGCAGCTTGGCCGTCAGCTCTGGGGCCAACGTCCTGACTTTC.

This clonotype appeared a few times. This chain joins TRBV7-2 and TRBJ2-1; the match to TRBD2 covers 9 bases. From germline, CDR1 is SGHTA and CDR2 FQGNSA. V lost 0 bases and J lost 9; bases outside the gene matches: 21. The CDR3 sequence is 20 residues long. The CDR3 DNA reads as TGTGCCAGCAGCTTAGCGTCTAGCGGGACCTACAGTACGTATCGTAGTGAGCAGTTCTTC. Amino acid sequence: CASSLASSGTYSTYRSEQFF.

With regard to this clonotype: A much larger clonotype is one base distant, so this may be a read error. The gene calls are TRBV5-1 and TRBJ2-3; no clear D gene. Germline V gene data show CDR1 as SGHRS and CDR2 as YFSETQ. The CDR3 runs to 15 residues. CDR3 region: CASSLVSSDTDTHYF. CDR3 sequence (DNA): TGCGCCAGCAGCTTGGTGTCATCTGACACAGATACGCATTATTTT.

This clonotype was detected only a few times. V gene TRBV20-1 combines with J gene TRBJ1-4; D gene ambiguous. The germline V gene has CDR1 DFQATT and CDR2 SNEGSKA (reference sequence). This CDR3 spans 15 amino acids. V was trimmed by 0 bases and J by 3 bases, leaving 11 bases between them. The CDR3 loop is CSARDSGEANEKLFF. CDR3 nucleotide sequence: TGCAGTGCTAGAGATAGTGGGGAGGCTAATGAAAAACTGTTTTTT.

The sample holds many counts of this clonotype. The V call is TRBV6-5, the J call TRBJ1-4, with D uncertain. Germline loops: CDR1 MNHEY, CDR2 SVGAGI. CDR3 length: 14 amino acids. The germline V and J ends were trimmed by 5 bases and 7 bases, with 14 bases remaining between them. The CDR3 region is CASSDPGWGEKLFF. The CDR3 DNA reads as TGTGCCAGCAGTGACCCTGGGTGGGGTGAAAAACTGTTTTTT.

This clonotype has just a few counts. The CDR3 bases are TGTGCCAGCACTCTAGGGGACCGTTATAATGAAAAACTGTTTTTT. Amino acid sequence: CASTLGDRYNEKLFF. V is TRBV28 and J is TRBJ1-4, with D possibly TRBD1 on 5 matching bases. This CDR3 is built from 15 residues. With 7 bases removed from V and 4 bases from J, the gap between germline ends came to 16 bases. Per the germline V gene, CDR1 is MDHEN and CDR2 is SYDVKM.

The chain joins TRBV5-1 to TRBJ2-5; TRBD2 might be the D (6 bases). Germline V CDR1 and CDR2: SGHRS, YFSETQ. V lost 4 bases, J lost 1 base, and 17 bases lay in between. There are 16 residues in the CDR3. The CDR3 DNA follows: TGCGCCAGCAGCAGACGCGGAGGGACCAGCCAAGAGACCCAGTACTTC. It codes for CASSRRGGTSQETQYF.

Of note for this clonotype: A junction boundary mismatches the germline segment, possibly from a read error. The chain couples TRBV27 to TRBJ2-2; maybe TRBD1 (6 bases). There are 16 residues in the CDR3. Germline V gene data show CDR1 as MNHEY and CDR2 as SMNVEV (reference sequence). CDR3 in amino acids: CASSTLFRGETGEPFF. The CDR3 DNA sequence: TGTGCCAGCAGTACACTCTTCAGGGGCGAGACCGGGGAGCCGTTTTTT.

This clonotype was counted at least ten times. The rearrangement uses TRBV7-2 and TRBJ1-5; the D is unclear. The CDR3 has 16 residues. Trimming removed 1 base from V and 7 bases from J, with 17 bases in between. Germline-derived CDR1 and CDR2 are SGHTA and FQGNSA. CDR3 region: CASSLESGSNTQPQHF. CDR3 sequence (DNA): TGTGCCAGCAGCTTAGAATCGGGCTCAAATACGCAGCCCCAGCATTTT.

This clonotype was seen many times. V usage is TRBV12-3 or TRBV12-4 and J usage is TRBJ1-1; D gene ambiguous. V was clipped by 0 bases and J by 6 bases, with 5 bases between them. This CDR3 has 12 amino acids. CDR3 protein: CASSLAPAEAFF. The CDR3, as DNA: TGTGCCAGCAGTTTAGCCCCAGCTGAAGCTTTCTTT.

The rearrangement links TRBV20-1 to TRBJ2-2; D possibly matches TRBD1 or TRBD2 (5 bases each). The CDR3 runs to 13 residues. Looked up from germline, CDR1 is DFQATT and CDR2 is SNEGSKA (reference sequence). With 6 bases removed from V and 8 bases from J, the gap between germline ends came to 16 bases. The CDR3 DNA sequence: TGCAGTGCCCATGGGGGAGTAAGAGGGGAGCTGTTTTTT. This encodes CSAHGGVRGELFF.

The genes are TRBV6-2 or TRBV6-3 and TRBJ1-5; 7 nucleotides line up with TRBD1. Germline V gene lookup returns CDR1 MNHEY and CDR2 SVGEGT. The length of the CDR3 is 15 residues. J was trimmed by 5 bases and V by 0 bases; bases with no gene match: 4. The CDR3 bases are TGTGCCAGCAGTTACTCGAGACAGGGCGATCAGCCCCAGCATTTT. The encoded protein is CASSYSRQGDQPQHF.

This clonotype has a count of ten or more. The gene calls are TRBV9 and TRBJ2-1; tentative D call: TRBD2 (5 bases). Trimming removed 3 bases from V and 5 bases from J, with 12 bases in between. The CDR3 contains 14 residues. From germline, CDR1 is SGDLS and CDR2 YYNGEE. The CDR3 loop reads CASSAGLLHNEQFF. The CDR3 nucleotides read TGTGCCAGCAGCGCAGGACTCCTACACAATGAGCAGTTCTTC. Filled out from reference TRBV9 and TRBJ2-1, the complete variable domain reads DSGVTQTPKHLITATGQRVTLRCSPRSGDLSVYWYQQSLDQGLQFLIQYYNGEERAKGNILERFSAQQFPDLHSELNLSSLELGDSALYFCASSAGLLHNEQFFGPGTRLTVL.

This rearrangement joins TRBV15 to TRBJ1-2, with D possibly being TRBD1 (5 bases). Trimming left V 3 bases short and J 0 bases short, with 8 bases between. The germline V gene has CDR1 LNHNV and CDR2 YYDKDF (reference sequence). CDR3 length equals 14 residues. CDR3 coding DNA: TGTGCCACCAGCAGGGGGACGGCTAACTATGGCTACACCTTC. This gives the protein CATSRGTANYGYTF.

On this clonotype itself: Germline and junction disagree at one end, which may indicate a read error. The rearrangement links TRBV6-1 to TRBJ2-5; TRBD2 might be the D (6 bases). Germline lookup yields CDR1 MNHNS and CDR2 SASEGT. The CDR3 is 16 amino acids. This CDR3 is CASSYDWRGIQETKYF. The CDR3 DNA sequence: TGTGCCAGCAGTTACGACTGGCGGGGAATCCAAGAGACCAAGTACTTC.

In this sample, this clonotype turned up many times. The chain carries TRBV30 and TRBJ1-2; D remains ambiguous. The CDR3 spans 12 residues. The V gene lost 4 bases and the J gene lost 4 bases, with 10 bases spanning the gap. The germline CDR1 and CDR2 sequences are GTSNPN and SVGIG (reference sequence). The CDR3 DNA is TGTGCCTGGACTGACGGCACCTATGGCTACACCTTC. Amino acids: CAWTDGTYGYTF.

This clonotype was counted ten times or more. The V and J genes are TRBV6-5 and TRBJ1-1, with D maybe TRBD1 (6 bases). Germline V gene lookup returns CDR1 MNHEY and CDR2 SVGAGI. This CDR3 region has 14 residues. Trimming shortened V by 6 bases and J by 4 bases, and 15 bases separated the two germline ends. The CDR3 bases are TGTGCCAGCAGCCCACACAGGGTAGGCACTGAAGCTTTCTTT. It encodes CASSPHRVGTEAFF.